The source of this TCR beta chain is a study of blood T cells in healthy people across ages. Using a J-beta primer mix together with a sample-barcoded 5' primer, a second PCR was run for roughly 6 to 12 cycles. TCRdb re-derived calls from the 5' RACE reads in MiXCR, one entry per CDR3 protein. The table records about 1,500,000 distinct CDR3 sequences, 25% to 30% of them present only once. The CDR3 has 15 residues. CDR1 and CDR2 from the germline V gene are MNHEY and SMNVEV (reference sequence). Trimming took 0 bases from V and 4 from J; bases not matched to a gene: 6. Healthy individuals of Caucasian origin from Russia, aged 6 to 90, served as donors. Study results and limitations: TCR beta diversity per million T cells fell roughly linearly with age. When one million T cells were used, diversity estimates were thought to be underestimates. The study found more naive CD4+ cells and higher diversity in long-lived than aged donors.

Worth noting for this clonotype: Its antigen remains unknown.

The sequenced sample consisted of blood. This clonotype was obtained from a young woman in good health. The chain links TRBV27 to TRBJ2-7, with TRBD1 matching 7 bases. The CDR3 DNA reads TGTGCCAGCAGTTTATCTTCGGAGACAGGGTACGAGCAGTACTTC. This codes for CASSLSSETGYEQYF.